This T cell receptor (beta chain) was sequenced during a study of Ad26.COV2.S vaccination and SARS-CoV-2 variants. Across the study: Each vaccinee took Ad26.COV2.S intramuscularly, once or twice 56 days apart.

The method was immunoSEQ multiplex PCR; TCRdb's version includes in-frame clones alone and lacks a portion of them. The repertoire holds hundreds of thousands of clones, approximately 88% seen once, with approximately 1.5% in the top ten. Germline lookup yields CDR1 MNHEY and CDR2 SMNVEV (reference sequence). This CDR3 comprises 16 residues. V lost 1 base to trimming and J lost 4 bases; unmatched junction nucleotides: 5. Documented treatment: 19 received Ad26.COV2.S at low or high dose, single or two shots; roughly 5 received placebo; per-sample allocation not given. Samples were taken on day 63 after the first vaccine or placebo injection. This clone was counted once.

The rearrangement uses TRBV27 and TRBJ1-1, with 11 bases identical to TRBD1. The sample was peripheral blood, taken in a trial of Ad26.COV2.S vaccine versus placebo. This TCR was recovered from a person aged 18 to 59 who received the Ad26.COV2.S COVID-19 vaccine or a placebo. As DNA, the CDR3 is TGTGCCAGCAGTTTATTGGGACAGGGGGGGAGCACTGAAGCTTTCTTT. Translation gives CASSLLGQGGSTEAFF.